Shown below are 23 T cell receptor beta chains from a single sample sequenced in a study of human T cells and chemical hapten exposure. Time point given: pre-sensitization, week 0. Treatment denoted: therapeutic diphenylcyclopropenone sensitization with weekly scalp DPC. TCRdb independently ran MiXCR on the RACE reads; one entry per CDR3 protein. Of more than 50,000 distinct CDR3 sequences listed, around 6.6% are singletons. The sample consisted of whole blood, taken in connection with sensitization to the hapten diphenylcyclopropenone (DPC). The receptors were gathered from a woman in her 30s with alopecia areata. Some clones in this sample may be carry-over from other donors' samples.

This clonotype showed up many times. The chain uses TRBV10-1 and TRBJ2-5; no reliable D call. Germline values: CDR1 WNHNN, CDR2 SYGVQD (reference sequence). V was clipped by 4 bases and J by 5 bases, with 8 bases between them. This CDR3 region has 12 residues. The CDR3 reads CASSADGETQYF. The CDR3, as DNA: TGCGCCAGCAGTGCGGACGGGGAGACCCAGTACTTC.

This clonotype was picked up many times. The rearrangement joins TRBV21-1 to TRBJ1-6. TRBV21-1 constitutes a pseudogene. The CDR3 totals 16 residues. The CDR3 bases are TGTGCCAGCAGCACGAACAGTAACCCCTATAATTCACCCCTCCACTTT. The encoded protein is CASSTNSNPYNSPLHF.

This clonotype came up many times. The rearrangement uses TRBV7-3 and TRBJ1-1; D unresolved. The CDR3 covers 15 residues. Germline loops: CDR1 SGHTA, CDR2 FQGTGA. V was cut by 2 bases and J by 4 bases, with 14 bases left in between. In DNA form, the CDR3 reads TGTGCCAGCAGCTTAGGTCCGGGGTCAGGCACTGAAGCTTTCTTT. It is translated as CASSLGPGSGTEAFF.

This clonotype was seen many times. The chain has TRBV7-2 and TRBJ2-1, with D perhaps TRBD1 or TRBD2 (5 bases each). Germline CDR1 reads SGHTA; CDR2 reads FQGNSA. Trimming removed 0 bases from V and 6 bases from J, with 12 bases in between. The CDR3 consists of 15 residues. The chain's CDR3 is CASSLAGVGGNEQFF. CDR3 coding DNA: TGTGCCAGCAGCTTAGCGGGGGTGGGCGGCAATGAGCAGTTCTTC. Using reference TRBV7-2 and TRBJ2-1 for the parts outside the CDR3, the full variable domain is GAGVSQSPSNKVTEKGKDVELRCDPISGHTALYWYRQSLGQGLEFLIYFQGNSAPDKSGLPSDRFSAERTGGSVSTLTIQRTQQEDSAVYLCASSLAGVGGNEQFFGPGTRLTVL.

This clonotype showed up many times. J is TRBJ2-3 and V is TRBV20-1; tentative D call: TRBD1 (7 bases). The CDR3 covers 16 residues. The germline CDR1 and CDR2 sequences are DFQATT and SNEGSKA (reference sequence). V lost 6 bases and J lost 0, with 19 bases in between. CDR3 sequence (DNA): TGCAGTGCGTTGACAGGGTGGGACTCTAGCACAGATACGCAGTATTTT. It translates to CSALTGWDSSTDTQYF.

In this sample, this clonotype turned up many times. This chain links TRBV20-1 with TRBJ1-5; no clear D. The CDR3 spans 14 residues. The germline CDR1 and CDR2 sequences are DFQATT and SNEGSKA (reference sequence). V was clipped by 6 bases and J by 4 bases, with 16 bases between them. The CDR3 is CSAARAGWNQPQHF. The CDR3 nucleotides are TGCAGTGCGGCGCGGGCCGGTTGGAATCAGCCCCAGCATTTT.

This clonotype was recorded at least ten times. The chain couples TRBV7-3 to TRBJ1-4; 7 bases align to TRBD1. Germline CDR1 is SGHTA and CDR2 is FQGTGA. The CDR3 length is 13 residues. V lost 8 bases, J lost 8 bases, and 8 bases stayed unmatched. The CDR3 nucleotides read TGTGCCAGCCGACAGGGCCTGGGGGAAAAACTGTTTTTT. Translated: CASRQGLGEKLFF. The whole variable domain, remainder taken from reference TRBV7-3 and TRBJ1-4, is GAGVSQTPSNKVTEKGKYVELRCDPISGHTALYWYRQSLGQGPEFLIYFQGTGAADDSGLPNDRFFAVRPEGSVSTLKIQRTERGDSAVYLCASRQGLGEKLFFGSGTQLSVL.

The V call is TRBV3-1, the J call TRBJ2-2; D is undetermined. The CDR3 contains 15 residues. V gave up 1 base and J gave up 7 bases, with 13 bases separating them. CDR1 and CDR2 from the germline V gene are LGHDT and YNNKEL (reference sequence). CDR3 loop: CASSQGGLESGELFF. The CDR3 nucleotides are TGTGCCAGCAGCCAAGGAGGCCTAGAGAGCGGGGAGCTGTTTTTT. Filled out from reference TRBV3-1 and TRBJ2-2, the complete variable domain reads DTAVSQTPKYLVTQMGNDKSIKCEQNLGHDTMYWYKQDSKKFLKIMFSYNNKELIINETVPNRFSPKSPDKAHLNLHINSLELGDSAVYFCASSQGGLESGELFFGEGSRLTVL.

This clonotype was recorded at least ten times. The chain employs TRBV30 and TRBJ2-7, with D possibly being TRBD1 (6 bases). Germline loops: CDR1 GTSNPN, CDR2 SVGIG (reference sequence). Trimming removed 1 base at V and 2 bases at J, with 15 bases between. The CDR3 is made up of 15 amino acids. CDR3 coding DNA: TGTGCCTGGAGTGCCCCAGGGGCCAGAGCCTACGAGCAGTACTTC. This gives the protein CAWSAPGARAYEQYF.

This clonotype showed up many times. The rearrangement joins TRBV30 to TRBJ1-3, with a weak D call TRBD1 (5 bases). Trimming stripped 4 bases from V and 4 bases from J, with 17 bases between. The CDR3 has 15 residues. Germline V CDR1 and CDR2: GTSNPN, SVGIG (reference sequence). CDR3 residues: CAWISGLLKGNTIYF. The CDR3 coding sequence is TGTGCCTGGATTTCGGGACTACTGAAAGGAAACACCATATATTTT.

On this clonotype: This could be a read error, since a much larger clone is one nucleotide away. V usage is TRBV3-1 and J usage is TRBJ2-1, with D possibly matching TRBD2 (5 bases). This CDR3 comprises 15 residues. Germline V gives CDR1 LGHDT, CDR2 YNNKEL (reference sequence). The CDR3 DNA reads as TGTGCCAGCAGCCAAGACAGTAAGGAGGTCAATGAGCGGTTCTTC. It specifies CASSQDSKEVNERFF.

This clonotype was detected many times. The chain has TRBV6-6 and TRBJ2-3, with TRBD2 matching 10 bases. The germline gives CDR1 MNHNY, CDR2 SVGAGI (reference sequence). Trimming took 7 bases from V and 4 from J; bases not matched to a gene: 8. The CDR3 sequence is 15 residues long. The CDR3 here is CASTHSGGGADTQYF. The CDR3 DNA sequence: TGTGCCAGCACCCACAGCGGGGGGGGGGCAGATACGCAGTATTTT.

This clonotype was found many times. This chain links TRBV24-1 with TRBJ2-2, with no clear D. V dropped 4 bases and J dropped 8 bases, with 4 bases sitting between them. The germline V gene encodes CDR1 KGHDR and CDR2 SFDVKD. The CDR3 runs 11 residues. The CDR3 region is CATSEYGELFF. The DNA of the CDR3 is TGTGCCACCAGTGAATATGGGGAGCTGTTTTTT.

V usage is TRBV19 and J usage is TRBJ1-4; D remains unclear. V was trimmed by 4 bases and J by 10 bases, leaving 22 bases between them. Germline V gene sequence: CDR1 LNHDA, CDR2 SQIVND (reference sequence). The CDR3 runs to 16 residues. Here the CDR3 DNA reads TGTGCCAGTAGTACCACCTCCCAGGCCCGAACCAGAAAACTGTTTTTT. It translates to CASSTTSQARTRKLFF.

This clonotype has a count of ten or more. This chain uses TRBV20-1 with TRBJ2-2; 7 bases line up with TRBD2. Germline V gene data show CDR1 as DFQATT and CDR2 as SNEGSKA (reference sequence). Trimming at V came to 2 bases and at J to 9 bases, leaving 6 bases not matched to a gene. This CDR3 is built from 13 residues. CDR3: CSARPSGPRELFF. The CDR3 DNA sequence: TGCAGTGCTAGACCTAGCGGCCCTAGGGAGCTGTTTTTT.

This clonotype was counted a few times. CDR3 nucleotides: TGCGCCAGCAGCTTGGGGGTCAGGGGTTCTGATGGCTACACCTTC. It specifies CASSLGVRGSDGYTF. This rearrangement joins TRBV5-1 to TRBJ1-2; tentatively, D is TRBD1 (6 bases). Germline CDR1 and CDR2: SGHRS and YFSETQ. The CDR3 extends over 15 amino acids. V lost 0 bases and J 6 bases, leaving 15 bases between the germline ends.

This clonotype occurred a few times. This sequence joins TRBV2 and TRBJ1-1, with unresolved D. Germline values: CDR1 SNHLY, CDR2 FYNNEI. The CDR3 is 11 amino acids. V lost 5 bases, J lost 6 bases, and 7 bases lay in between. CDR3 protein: CASSFLPEAFF. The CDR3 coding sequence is TGTGCCAGCAGTTTCCTTCCTGAAGCTTTCTTT.

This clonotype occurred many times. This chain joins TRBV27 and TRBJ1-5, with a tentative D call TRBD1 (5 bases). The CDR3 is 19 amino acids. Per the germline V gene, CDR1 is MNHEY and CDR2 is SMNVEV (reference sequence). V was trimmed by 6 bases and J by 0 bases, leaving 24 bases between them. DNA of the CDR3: TGTGCCAGCAGCCAGACAGCCCCGGGGGTTCTATATAGCAATCAGCCCCAGCATTTT. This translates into CASSQTAPGVLYSNQPQHF.

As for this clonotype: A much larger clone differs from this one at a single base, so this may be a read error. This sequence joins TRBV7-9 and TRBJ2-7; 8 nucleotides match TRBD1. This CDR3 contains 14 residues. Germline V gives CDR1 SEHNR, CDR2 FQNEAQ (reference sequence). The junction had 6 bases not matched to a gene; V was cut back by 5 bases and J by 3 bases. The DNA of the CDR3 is TGTGCCAGCAGCCAGACAGGGGCAGGCTACGAGCAGTACTTC. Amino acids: CASSQTGAGYEQYF.

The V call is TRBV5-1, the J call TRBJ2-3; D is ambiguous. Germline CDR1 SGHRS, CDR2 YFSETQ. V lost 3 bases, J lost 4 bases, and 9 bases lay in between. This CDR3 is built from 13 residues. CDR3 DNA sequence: TGCGCCAGCAGCTCGTCAGTTGCAGATACGCAGTATTTT. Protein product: CASSSSVADTQYF.

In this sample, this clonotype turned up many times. CDR3 amino acids: CAWSRSIGAFF. CDR3 in DNA: TGTGCCTGGAGTAGGTCTATCGGGGCTTTCTTT. The chain joins TRBV30 to TRBJ1-1; D remains unclear. The germline gives CDR1 GTSNPN, CDR2 SVGIG (reference sequence). The CDR3 runs 11 residues. V was trimmed by 2 bases and J by 11 bases, leaving 12 bases between them.

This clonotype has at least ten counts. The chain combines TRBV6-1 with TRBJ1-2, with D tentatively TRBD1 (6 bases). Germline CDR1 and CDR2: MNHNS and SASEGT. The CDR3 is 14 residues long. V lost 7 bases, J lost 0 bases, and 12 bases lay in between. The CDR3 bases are TGTGCCAGCACCCTAGGGGGGGCTAACTATGGCTACACCTTC. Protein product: CASTLGGANYGYTF.

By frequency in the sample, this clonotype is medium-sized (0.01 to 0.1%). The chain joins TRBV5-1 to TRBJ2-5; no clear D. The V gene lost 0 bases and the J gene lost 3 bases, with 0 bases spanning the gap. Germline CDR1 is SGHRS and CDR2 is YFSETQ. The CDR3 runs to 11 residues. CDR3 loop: CASSLEETQYF. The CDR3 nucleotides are TGCGCCAGCAGCTTGGAAGAGACCCAGTACTTC.